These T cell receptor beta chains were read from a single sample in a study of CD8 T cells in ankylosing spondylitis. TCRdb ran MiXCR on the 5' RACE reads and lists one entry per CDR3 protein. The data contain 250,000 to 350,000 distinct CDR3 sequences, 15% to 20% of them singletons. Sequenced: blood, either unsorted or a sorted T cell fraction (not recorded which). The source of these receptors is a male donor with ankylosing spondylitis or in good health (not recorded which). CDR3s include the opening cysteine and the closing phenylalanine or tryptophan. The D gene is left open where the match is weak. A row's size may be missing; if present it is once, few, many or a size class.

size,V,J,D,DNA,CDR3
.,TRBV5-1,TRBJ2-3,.,TGCGCCAGCAGAAGGTCGGGTGCAGATACGCAGTATTTT,CASRRSGADTQYF
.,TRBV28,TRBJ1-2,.,TGTGCCAGCAGTTTGACCGCACGTTTAAGCTATGGCTACACCTTC,CASSLTARLSYGYTF
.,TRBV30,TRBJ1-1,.,TGTGCCTCAGAGGTGGGGGGCTCGATCACTGAAGCTTTCTTT,CASEVGGSITEAFF
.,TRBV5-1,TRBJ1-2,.,TGCGCCAGCAGCATAGGAGATATCATAAACTATGGCTACACCTTC,CASSIGDIINYGYTF
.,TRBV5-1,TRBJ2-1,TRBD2,TGCGCCAGCAGCTTGATTCCAGCGGGGAAATACAATGAGCAGTTCTTC,CASSLIPAGKYNEQFF
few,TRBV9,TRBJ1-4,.,TGTGCCAGCAGCAGAGGGGGGGTCGCAACTAATGAAAAACTGTTTTTT,CASSRGGVATNEKLFF
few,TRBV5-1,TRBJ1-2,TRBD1,TGCGCCAGCAGGCCCGGACAGGGGACTGGCTACACCTTC,CASRPGQGTGYTF
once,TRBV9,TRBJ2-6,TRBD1,TGTGCCAGCTCCGGGACAGGGATCTCTGGGGCCAACGTCCTGACTTTC,CASSGTGISGANVLTF
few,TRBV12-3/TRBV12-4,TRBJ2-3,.,TGTGCCAGCAGAGACGGGAGCACAGATACGCAGTATTTT,CASRDGSTDTQYF
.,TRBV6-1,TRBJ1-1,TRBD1,TGTGCCAGCAGTCGCAGGGGGGGCCCCACCTTGAACACTGAAGCTTTCTTT,CASSRRGGPTLNTEAFF
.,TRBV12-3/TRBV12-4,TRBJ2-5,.,TGTGCCAGCAGTCCCGGGACAAGGGCTCAAGAGACCCAGTACTTC,CASSPGTRAQETQYF
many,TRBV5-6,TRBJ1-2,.,TGTGCCAGCAGCCTGAGATCTAACTCTGGCTACACCTTC,CASSLRSNSGYTF
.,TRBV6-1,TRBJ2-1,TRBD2,TGTGCCAGCAGTGAAGCTAGCGGGACCATAAGTGAGCAGTTCTTC,CASSEASGTISEQFF
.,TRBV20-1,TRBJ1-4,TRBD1,TGCAGTGCTAGAGATCAGGGGGGGGCGGAAACTAATGAAAAACTGTTTTTT,CSARDQGGAETNEKLFF
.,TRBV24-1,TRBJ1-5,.,TGTGCCACCAGTGACGGGGGAGCTGGACAGCCCCAGCATTTT,CATSDGGAGQPQHF
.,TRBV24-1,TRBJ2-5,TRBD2,TGTGCCACCAGTGATTTAGGGCCCGGGGGGGAGACCCAGTACTTC,CATSDLGPGGETQYF
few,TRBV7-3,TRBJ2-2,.,TGTGCCAGCAGCACGACCCCCACAGGGGAGCTGTTTTTT,CASSTTPTGELFF
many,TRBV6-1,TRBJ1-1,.,TGTGCCAGCAGCGAAAGGGGCGGCTCTGAAGCTTTCTTT,CASSERGGSEAFF
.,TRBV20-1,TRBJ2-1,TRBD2,TGCAGTGCTCCTAGCGGGGCAGTCTCGGATGAGCAGTTCTTC,CSAPSGAVSDEQFF
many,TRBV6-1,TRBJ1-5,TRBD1,TGCGCCAGCAGAGGACAGGGGGCCGGTCAGCCCCAGCATTTT,CASRGQGAGQPQHF
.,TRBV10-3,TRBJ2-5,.,TGTGCCACCAAAACCGGTGGACAGTACCAAGAGACCCAGTACTTC,CATKTGGQYQETQYF
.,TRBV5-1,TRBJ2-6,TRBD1,TGCGCCAGCAGCTTGGACCAGGGGGAATCAAGCTCTGGGGCCAACGTCCTGACTTTC,CASSLDQGESSSGANVLTF
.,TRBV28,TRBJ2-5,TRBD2,TGTGCCAGCAGTCACCTAGCGAGCGGGAGGTCTCGTGAGACCCAGTACTTC,CASSHLASGRSRETQYF
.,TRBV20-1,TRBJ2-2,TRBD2,TGCAGTGCTAGAGCGTTAGCGGGGGACACCGGGGAGCTGTTTTTT,CSARALAGDTGELFF
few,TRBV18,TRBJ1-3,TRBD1,TGTGCCAGCTCACGGGGGACAGGGACTGGAAACACCATATATTTT,CASSRGTGTGNTIYF
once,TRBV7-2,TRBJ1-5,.,TGTGCCAGCAGCTTAGTGGACAATGGCAATCAGCCCCAGCATTTT,CASSLVDNGNQPQHF
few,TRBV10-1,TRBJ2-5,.,TGCGCCAGCAGTGAGGATAGGGAAGAGGCCCAGTACTTC,CASSEDREEAQYF
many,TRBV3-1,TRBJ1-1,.,TGTGCCAGCAGCCGGTACGGATTGAACACTGAAGCTTTCTTT,CASSRYGLNTEAFF
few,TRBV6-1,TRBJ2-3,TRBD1,TGTGCCGGCCCGCGACAGGGGGCTATTGGAGATACGCAGTATTTT,CAGPRQGAIGDTQYF
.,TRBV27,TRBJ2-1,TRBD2,TGTGCCAGCAGTCACGGACTAGCGGGTAGGACCTACAATGAGCAGTTCTTC,CASSHGLAGRTYNEQFF
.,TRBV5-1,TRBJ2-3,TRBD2,TGCGCCAGCAGCTTTGCGGGAGTAATGGATACGCAGTATTTT,CASSFAGVMDTQYF
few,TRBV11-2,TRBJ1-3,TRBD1,TGTGCCAGCAGCTGGGGACAGGGAAACACCATATATTTT,CASSWGQGNTIYF
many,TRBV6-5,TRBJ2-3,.,TGTGCCAGCAGTTCTTCCCGCACAGATACGCAGTATTTT,CASSSSRTDTQYF
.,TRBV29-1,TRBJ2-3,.,TGCAGCGGTCTCGGGGGACGCACAGATACGCAGTATTTT,CSGLGGRTDTQYF
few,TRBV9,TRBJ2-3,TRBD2,TGTGCCAGCAGCGAAACTAGCGGGAGGGCCGCAGATACGCAGTATTTT,CASSETSGRAADTQYF
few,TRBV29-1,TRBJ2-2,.,TGCAGCGTTGCTACAATCACCGGGGAGCTGTTTTTT,CSVATITGELFF
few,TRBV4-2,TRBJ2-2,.,TGTGCCAGCAGCCAAGATATATGGGGGGAGCTGTTTTTT,CASSQDIWGELFF
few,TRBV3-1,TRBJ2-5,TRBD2,TGTGCCAGCAGCCAAGCCCTCCGGGAGGGGGAGACCCAGTACTTC,CASSQALREGETQYF
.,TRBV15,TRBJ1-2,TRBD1,TGTGCCACCAGCAGAGATTTCCCAGGGGGCGGCTATGGCTACACCTTC,CATSRDFPGGGYGYTF
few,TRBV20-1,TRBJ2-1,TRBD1,TGCAGTGCTCGAGGGACAGGGTGGGGCTCCTACAATGAGCAGTTCTTC,CSARGTGWGSYNEQFF
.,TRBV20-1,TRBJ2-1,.,TGCAGTGCTGCCCTTGGGGGATACAATGAGCAGTTCTTC,CSAALGGYNEQFF
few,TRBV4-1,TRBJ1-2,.,TGCGCCAGCAGCCAAGAGTTGGGGACATCACGTGGTGGCTACACCTTC,CASSQELGTSRGGYTF
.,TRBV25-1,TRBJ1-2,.,TGTGCCAGCAGTGGACACGATAAAGCTAACTATGGCTACACCTTC,CASSGHDKANYGYTF
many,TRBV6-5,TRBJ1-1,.,TGTGCCAGCAGTTACTCCTCTAATGGACGGACATTTGCTTTCTTT,CASSYSSNGRTFAFF
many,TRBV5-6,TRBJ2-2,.,TGTGCCAGCAGCTTGTTAACGGATATCCCAAACACCGGGGAGCTGTTTTTT,CASSLLTDIPNTGELFF
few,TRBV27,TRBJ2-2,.,TGTGCCAGCAGTTTATCGTTGTCTACCGGGGAGCTGTTTTTT,CASSLSLSTGELFF
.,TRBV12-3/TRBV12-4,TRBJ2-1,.,TGTGCCAGCAGTCCCCGAGGAACGAGCTCCTACAATGAGCAGTTCTTC,CASSPRGTSSYNEQFF
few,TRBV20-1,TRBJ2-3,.,TGCAGTGCTAGAGATCTACAGAATATCTACACAGATACGCAGTATTTT,CSARDLQNIYTDTQYF
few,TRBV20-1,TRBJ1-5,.,TGCAGTACCACCGGACAATCCAATCAGCCCCAGCATTTT,CSTTGQSNQPQHF
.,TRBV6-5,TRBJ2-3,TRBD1,TGTGCCAGCAGTTACTCGGACAGGGCCACAGATACGCAGTATTTT,CASSYSDRATDTQYF
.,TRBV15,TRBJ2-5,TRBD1,TGTGCCACCAGCAGAGTGCCAGGGGGAGAGACCCAGTACTTC,CATSRVPGGETQYF
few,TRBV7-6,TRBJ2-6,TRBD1,TGTGCCAGCAGCTTAGCACCACCGGGACAGGCCTCTGGGGCCAACGTCCTGACTTTC,CASSLAPPGQASGANVLTF
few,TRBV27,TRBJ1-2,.,TGTGCCAGCAGTGGGGACATGTACTATGGCTACACCTTC,CASSGDMYYGYTF
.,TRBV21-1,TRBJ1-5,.,TGTGCCAGCAGCAACAGGATTTATAGCAATCAGCCCCAGCATTTT,CASSNRIYSNQPQHF
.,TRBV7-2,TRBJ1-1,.,TGTGCCAGCAGCCCCAGGCCGAACACTGAAGCTTTCTTT,CASSPRPNTEAFF
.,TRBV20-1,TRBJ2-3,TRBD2,TGCAGTGCAGTCTCGGCTAGCGGGAGGGATACGCAGTATTTT,CSAVSASGRDTQYF
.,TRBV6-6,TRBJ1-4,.,TGTGCCAGCAGACGGGGGCTTCAGGAAAAACTGTTTTTT,CASRRGLQEKLFF